The 15 T cell receptor beta chains listed next were all sequenced from one sample in a study of early T cells in non-severe SARS-CoV-2 infection. TCRdb called the 5' RACE reads again in MiXCR, with one record for every CDR3 protein. The repertoire has over 85,000 distinct CDR3 sequences, less than 15% of them found once; the top ten carry 6% to 7.5%. The specimen was whole blood. The receptors were sampled from an adult who was a healthcare worker with PCR-confirmed SARS-CoV-2 infection or an uninfected control (not recorded which).

The rearrangement joins TRBV30 to TRBJ2-2; TRBD2 matches at 8 bases. Germline lookup yields CDR1 GTSNPN and CDR2 SVGIG (reference sequence). CDR3 size: 14 residues. Trimming took 8 bases from V and 7 from J; bases not matched to a gene: 12. CDR3 residues: CARSFGLAGGELFF. In DNA, the CDR3 is TGTGCCCGGTCATTCGGACTAGCTGGCGGGGAGCTGTTTTTT.

In this sample, this clonotype turned up a few times. The rearrangement links TRBV12-5 to TRBJ1-2; D may be TRBD1 (5 bases). Germline V gives CDR1 LGHNT, CDR2 FRNRAP. The CDR3 sequence is 15 residues long. V was trimmed by 6 bases and J by 0 bases, leaving 14 bases between them. CDR3 coding DNA: TGTGCTAGTGGCCCCGGGACGGATACTAACTATGGCTACACCTTC. Its translation: CASGPGTDTNYGYTF.

This sequence joins TRBV7-2 and TRBJ2-4; 7 bases match TRBD2. V gave up 1 base and J gave up 6 bases; unmatched junction bases: 6. The CDR3 is 15 residues long. The germline gives CDR1 SGHTA, CDR2 FQGNSA. The CDR3 sequence: CASSLVGGSGNIQYF. The DNA for the CDR3 is TGTGCCAGCAGCTTAGTTGGCGGGAGTGGAAACATTCAGTACTTC.

In this sample, this clonotype turned up a few times. The chain couples TRBV12-3 or TRBV12-4 to TRBJ1-5; D gene unclear. The CDR3 has 15 amino acids. The V end was cut by 5 bases, the J end by 0 bases, with 11 bases between. CDR3 DNA: TGTGCCAGCAGTGCCTACACAGATAGCAATCAGCCCCAGCATTTT. Protein sequence: CASSAYTDSNQPQHF.

The rearrangement links TRBV20-1 to TRBJ2-1; 8 bases fit TRBD2. This CDR3 has 12 amino acids. Germline trimming cut 5 bases from V and 7 bases from J; bases unmatched to any gene: 4. The germline V gene has CDR1 DFQATT and CDR2 SNEGSKA (reference sequence). CDR3 sequence reads: CSARSGRNEQFF. CDR3 DNA sequence: TGCAGTGCTCGGAGCGGGAGAAATGAGCAGTTCTTC.

The chain combines TRBV28 with TRBJ2-1; D unresolved. CDR3 size: 14 residues. Trimming removed 10 bases at V and 0 bases at J, with 13 bases between. Germline values: CDR1 MDHEN, CDR2 SYDVKM. CDR3 sequence reads: CATLKGLSYNEQFF. The DNA for the CDR3 is TGTGCCACATTAAAGGGTCTCTCCTACAATGAGCAGTTCTTC.

This clonotype was detected only a few times. J is TRBJ2-1 and V is TRBV11-2; possibly TRBD1 or TRBD2 for D (5 bases each). Deletions cut 3 bases from V and 1 base from J, with 10 bases between. The germline CDR1 and CDR2 sequences are SGHAT and FQNNGV. The CDR3 covers 15 residues. CDR3 sequence reads: CASSFRGASYNEQFF. DNA for the CDR3: TGTGCCAGCAGCTTTCGAGGGGCGTCCTACAATGAGCAGTTCTTC.

The genes are TRBV18 and TRBJ2-7; 8 positions agree with TRBD2. The CDR3 runs 17 residues. The germline gives CDR1 KGHSH, CDR2 LQKENI. The J segment lost 2 bases and the V segment lost 3 bases, leaving 12 bases of the junction unmatched. CDR3 DNA sequence: TGTGCCAGCTCACCCTCCGGGACTAGTTTTGGGACCTACGAGCAGTACTTC. This encodes CASSPSGTSFGTYEQYF. The whole variable domain, filled in from reference TRBV18 and TRBJ2-7, reads NAGVMQNPRHLVRRRGQEARLRCSPMKGHSHVYWYRQLPEEGLKFMVYLQKENIIDESGMPKERFSAEFPKEGPSILRIQQVVRGDSAAYFCASSPSGTSFGTYEQYFGPGTRLTVT.

This clonotype has a count of ten or more. One end of the junction does not line up with germline, which may come from a read error. CDR3 in DNA: TGCAGTGCTCGAGAGGCAGGGTACTATAGCAATCAGCCCCAGCATTTT. This codes for CSAREAGYYSNQPQHF. This sequence joins TRBV20-1 and TRBJ1-5, with D perhaps TRBD1 (5 bases). Germline values: CDR1 DFQATT, CDR2 SNEGSKA (reference sequence). This CDR3 is 16 amino acids long.

V gene TRBV14 combines with J gene TRBJ2-5; D uncertain. The CDR3 contains 13 residues. V was shortened by 2 bases and J by 5 bases, with 9 bases between the two germline ends. Germline V CDR1 and CDR2: SGHDN, FVKESK. The CDR3 DNA reads as TGTGCCAGCAGCCAAAAGCTGGGGGAGACCCAGTACTTC. Its translation: CASSQKLGETQYF.

The table lists this clonotype with a few counts. The chain combines TRBV7-9 with TRBJ2-7, with D perhaps TRBD1 or TRBD2 (5 bases each). Germline V lookup: CDR1 SEHNR, CDR2 FQNEAQ (reference sequence). The length of the CDR3 is 14 residues. Trimming removed 5 bases at V and 5 bases at J, with 16 bases between. The DNA of the CDR3 is TGTGCCAGCAGCGGGGACCCAGGGAGCGACGAGCAGTACTTC. Residues: CASSGDPGSDEQYF.

This clonotype was observed a few times. V gene TRBV9 combines with J gene TRBJ1-2; D gene unclear. The CDR3 loop spans 13 amino acids. Between the trimmed V and J ends, which lost 2 bases and 0 bases, there was a span of 5 bases. CDR1 and CDR2 from the germline V gene are SGDLS and YYNGEE. The CDR3 region is CASSVGTNYGYTF. The CDR3 DNA is TGTGCCAGCAGCGTGGGCACTAACTATGGCTACACCTTC.

This clonotype was seen more than once but under ten times. The chain uses TRBV29-1 and TRBJ1-2; unclear D gene. CDR1 and CDR2 (germline): SQVTM, ANQGSEA. Trimming removed 3 bases at V and 1 base at J, with 6 bases between. This CDR3 comprises 12 residues. The CDR3 is CSVEQINYGYTF. CDR3 DNA: TGCAGCGTTGAGCAGATTAACTATGGCTACACCTTC.

The rearrangement uses TRBV24-1 and TRBJ2-1; the match to TRBD1 covers 8 bases. This CDR3 is built from 15 residues. Germline V gene lookup returns CDR1 KGHDR and CDR2 SFDVKD. J was trimmed by 7 bases and V by 2 bases; bases with no gene match: 6. The CDR3 DNA reads TGTGCCACCAGTGATTCTCAGGGGGCGTGGAATGAGCAGTTCTTC. This sequence encodes CATSDSQGAWNEQFF.

This clonotype was picked up a small number of times. This chain connects TRBV7-9 to TRBJ2-1; D possibly corresponds to TRBD2 (5 bases). V lost 3 bases and J lost 2, with 8 bases in between. The CDR3 consists of 14 residues. CDR1 is SEHNR, CDR2 FQNEAQ, per germline (reference sequence). The CDR3 coding sequence is TGTGCCAGCAGCTTGGCTAGCCCCTACAATGAGCAGTTCTTC. It codes for CASSLASPYNEQFF.